This entry concerns a single TCR beta chain. This specimen comes from a study of shared T cell receptors in the human thymus. The germline gives CDR1 MDHEN, CDR2 SYDVKM. With V trimmed by 5 bases and J by 4 bases, 6 bases remained unmatched. This CDR3 is built from 16 residues. The assay was immunoSEQ multiplex PCR, and TCRdb's table has in-frame clones only and misses some. The sample has hundreds of thousands of clones, roughly 86% seen once; the top ten hold about 0.0094%. These data are also associated with another study on human thymus T cells. From that second work: Those donating were healthy Finnish infants in corrective surgery for congenital heart defects. During corrective heart surgery, resections were taken, and the thymus tissue came from them. An apparent bias in V and J gene usage was seen in thymic and blood repertoires. Related reports documented highly overlapping thymic repertoires among unrelated individuals.

Specimen: thymocytes. This chain connects TRBV28 to TRBJ2-5; 14 nucleotides line up with TRBD2. The source of this sequence is a boy younger than two with a congenital heart defect. In DNA, the CDR3 is TGTGCCAGCAGTAAGGGACTAGCGGGAGCGGGAGAGACCCAGTACTTC. Its protein is CASSKGLAGAGETQYF.